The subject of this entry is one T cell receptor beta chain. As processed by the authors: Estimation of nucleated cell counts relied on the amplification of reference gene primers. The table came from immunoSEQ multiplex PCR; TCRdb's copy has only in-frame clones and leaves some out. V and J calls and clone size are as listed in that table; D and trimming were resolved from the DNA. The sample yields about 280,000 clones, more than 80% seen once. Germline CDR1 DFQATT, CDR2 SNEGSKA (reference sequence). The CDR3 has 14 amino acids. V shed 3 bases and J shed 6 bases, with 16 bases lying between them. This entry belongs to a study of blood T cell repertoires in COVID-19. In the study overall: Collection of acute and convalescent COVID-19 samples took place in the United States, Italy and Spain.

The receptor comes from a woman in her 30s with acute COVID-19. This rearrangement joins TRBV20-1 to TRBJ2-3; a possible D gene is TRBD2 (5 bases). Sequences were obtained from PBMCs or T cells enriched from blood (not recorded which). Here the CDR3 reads CSASTEEPVDTQYF. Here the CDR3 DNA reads TGCAGTGCTAGTACGGAGGAGCCGGTGGATACGCAGTATTTT.